This TCR beta chain was sequenced in a study of T-cell reconstitution after alpha-beta-depleted transplantation in children. Regarding this clonotype: Antigen: not known.

Deletions cut 7 bases from V and 3 bases from J, with 16 bases between. The CDR3 has 14 amino acids. Overall study results and limits: T cells produced anew were the main source of T-cell counts and diversity one year after transplant. It was reported that alpha-beta T cells came from several hundred expanded graft clones (about two months after transplant). Recipient T cells and thymic progenitors that survived gave rise to the high TCRbeta diversity observed at day 60 in some patients.

Construction of the TCRbeta library involved unique molecular identifiers. TCRdb reprocessed the PCR reads via MiXCR and lists one record per CDR3 protein. This sample yields 300,000 or so distinct CDR3 sequences, of which 23% are seen a single time; 10% to 11% belongs to the top ten. Specimen: PBMCs, mostly from graft donor cells, collected 180 days after TCRalphabeta/CD19-depleted stem cell transplant. The chain joins TRBV12-3 or TRBV12-4 to TRBJ2-7; D may be TRBD1 or TRBD2 (5 bases each). The clonotype was recovered from a male patient under 18 who had a stem cell transplant for acute lymphoblastic leukemia, so the T cells may come from the graft donor. The CDR3 DNA follows: TGTGCCAGCACTATATCGGGACCGAACTACGAGCAGTACTTC. It translates to CASTISGPNYEQYF.